The clone carrying this T cell receptor beta chain showed up many times. The data originate from a study of breast tumors, draining lymph nodes, adjacent tissues. Breast cancer patients provided tissue from their axillary draining lymph nodes. TCRdb recomputed calls from the multiplex PCR reads with MiXCR, one row per CDR3 protein. Among approximately 210,000 distinct CDR3 sequences listed, 34% were seen once. The TCR originated in a female donor with breast cancer. Some clones in this sample may be carry-over from other donors' samples. Material: axillary lymph node tissue.

CDR3 bases: TGCGCCAGCATTCGACCGAACACCGGGGAGCTGTTTTTT. Residues: CASIRPNTGELFF. This chain connects TRBV5-1 to TRBJ2-2, with unresolved D. CDR3 length equals 13 residues. Per germline, CDR1 SGHRS and CDR2 YFSETQ. V dropped 6 bases and J dropped 0 bases, with 6 bases sitting between them.